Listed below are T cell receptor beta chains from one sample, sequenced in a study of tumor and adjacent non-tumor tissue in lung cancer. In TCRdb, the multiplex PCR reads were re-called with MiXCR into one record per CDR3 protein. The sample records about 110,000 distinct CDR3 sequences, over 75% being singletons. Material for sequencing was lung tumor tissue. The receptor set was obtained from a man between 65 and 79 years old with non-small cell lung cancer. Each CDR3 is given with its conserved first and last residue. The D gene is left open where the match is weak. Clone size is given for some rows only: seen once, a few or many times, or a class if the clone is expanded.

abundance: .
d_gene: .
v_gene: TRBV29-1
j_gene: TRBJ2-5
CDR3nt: TGCAGCGTTCGAGGACTCCCGCCTTATACCTACTTC
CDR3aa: CSVRGLPPYTYF

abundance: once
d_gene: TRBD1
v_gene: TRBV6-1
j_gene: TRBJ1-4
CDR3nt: TGTGCCAGCAATGATGAAGACAGGGGGGATATCCGACTGTTTTTT
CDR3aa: CASNDEDRGDIRLFF

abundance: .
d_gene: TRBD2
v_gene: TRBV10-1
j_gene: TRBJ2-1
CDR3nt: TGCGCCAGCAGCGCGGGACTAGCGATGAAGGATGAGGAGTTCTTC
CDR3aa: CASSAGLAMKDEEFF

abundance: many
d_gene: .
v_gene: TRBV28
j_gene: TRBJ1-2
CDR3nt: TGTGCCAGCAGTTTCACCCCTTTAGGCGTCCCGGGAGGCTACACCTTC
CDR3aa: CASSFTPLGVPGGYTF

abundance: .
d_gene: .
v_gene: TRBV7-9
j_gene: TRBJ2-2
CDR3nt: TGTGCCAGGAGCGTTGGACAGACCAACACCGGGGAGCTGTTTTTT
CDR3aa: CARSVGQTNTGELFF

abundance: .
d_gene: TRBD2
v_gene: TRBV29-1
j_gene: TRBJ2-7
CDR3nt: TGCAGCGATGAAGATCGGGAGGGCCAGCAGTACTTC
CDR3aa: CSDEDREGQQYF

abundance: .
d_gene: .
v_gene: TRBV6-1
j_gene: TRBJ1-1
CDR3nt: TGTGCCAGCAGTGAACGAAGGTACTTGCACACCGAAGCTTTCTTT
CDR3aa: CASSERRYLHTEAFF

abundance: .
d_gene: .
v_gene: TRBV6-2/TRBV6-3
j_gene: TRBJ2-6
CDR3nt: TGTGCCAGCAGTAAAGGGGTAACTGGGGCCAACGTCCTGACTTTC
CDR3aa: CASSKGVTGANVLTF

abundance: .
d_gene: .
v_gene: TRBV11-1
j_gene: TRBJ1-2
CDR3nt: TGTGCCAGCAGCTTATACAGATATGGTTACTCTTTC
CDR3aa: CASSLYRYGYSF

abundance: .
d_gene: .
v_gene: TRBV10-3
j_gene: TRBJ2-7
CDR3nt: TGTGCCTGCACAGCCGAGACAGGCCCCTACGAGCAGTACTTC
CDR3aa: CACTAETGPYEQYF

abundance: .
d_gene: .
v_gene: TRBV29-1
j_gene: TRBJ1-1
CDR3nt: TGCAGCGTTTCACGACAGGCCGACGCTGAAGCTTTCTTT
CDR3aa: CSVSRQADAEAFF

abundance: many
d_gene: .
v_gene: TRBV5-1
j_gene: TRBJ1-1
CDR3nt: TGCGCCAGCAGCGTTGACAATCCCCGGGGCACTGAAGCTTTCTTT
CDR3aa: CASSVDNPRGTEAFF

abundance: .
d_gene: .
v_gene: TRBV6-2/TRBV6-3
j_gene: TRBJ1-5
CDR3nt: TGTGCCAGCAGTTACTCGATTGGGGATGCAAGAGCGAGCAATCAGCCCCAGCATTTT
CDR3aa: CASSYSIGDARASNQPQHF

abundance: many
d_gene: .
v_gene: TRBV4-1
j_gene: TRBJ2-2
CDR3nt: TGCGCCAGCAGCGACTTTTCTGGGGAGCTGTTTTTT
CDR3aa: CASSDFSGELFF

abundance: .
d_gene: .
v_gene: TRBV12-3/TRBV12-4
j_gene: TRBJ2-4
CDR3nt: TGTGCCAGCAGTTTAATCGACAGCTCATCAAACATTCAGTACTTC
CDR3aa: CASSLIDSSSNIQYF

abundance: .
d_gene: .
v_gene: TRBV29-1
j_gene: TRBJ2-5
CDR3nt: TGTAGCATTGATCTAGCTTCGGAGACCCGGTACTTC
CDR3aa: CSIDLASETRYF

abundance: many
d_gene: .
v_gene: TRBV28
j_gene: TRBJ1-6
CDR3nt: TGTGCCAGCACGGAGTACAATTCACCCCTCCACTTT
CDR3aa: CASTEYNSPLHF

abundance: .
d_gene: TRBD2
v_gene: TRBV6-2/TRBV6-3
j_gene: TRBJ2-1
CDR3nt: TGTGCTAGTCGGAGTAGCGGGAGGGACGAGCAGTTCTTC
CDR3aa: CASRSSGRDEQFF

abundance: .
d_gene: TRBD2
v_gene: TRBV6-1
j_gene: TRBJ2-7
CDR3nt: TGTACCAGCAGTGAACTAGCGGGAGGCCACTCGACGGCTGGAGAGCAGTACTTC
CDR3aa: CTSSELAGGHSTAGEQYF

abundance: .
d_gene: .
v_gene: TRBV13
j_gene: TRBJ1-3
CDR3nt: TGTGCCAGCAGCTTAGAGCGGACGGAACGCTCTGGAAACACCATGTATTTT
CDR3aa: CASSLERTERSGNTMYF

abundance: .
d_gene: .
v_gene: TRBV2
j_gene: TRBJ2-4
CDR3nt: TGTGCCAGCCATAGGACTGAAAAAAACACTCAGTACTTC
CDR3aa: CASHRTEKNTQYF

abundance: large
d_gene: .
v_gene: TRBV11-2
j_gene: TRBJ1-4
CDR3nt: TGTGCCAGCAGCTTAGTCAGAGGAGGAAAACTGTTTTTT
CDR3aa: CASSLVRGGKLFF

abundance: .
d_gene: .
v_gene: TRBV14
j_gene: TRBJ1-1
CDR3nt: TGTGCCATCTGCCGGGACAAGAACACTGAAGTTTTCTTT
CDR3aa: CAICRDKNTEVFF

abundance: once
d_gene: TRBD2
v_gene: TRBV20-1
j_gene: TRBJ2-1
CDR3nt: TGCAGAGCTAGTCGACCTCCGGGACTAGGGGGTGAACAGTTCTTC
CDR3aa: CRASRPPGLGGEQFF

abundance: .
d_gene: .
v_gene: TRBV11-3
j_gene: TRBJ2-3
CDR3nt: TGTGCCAGCAGCTTGGCCCCCAAGGATTTCACAGATACGCAGTATTTT
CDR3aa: CASSLAPKDFTDTQYF

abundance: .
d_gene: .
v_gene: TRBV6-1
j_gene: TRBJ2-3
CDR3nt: TGTGCCAGTAGCGACGGGGCTGGCACAGACACGCAGTATTTT
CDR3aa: CASSDGAGTDTQYF

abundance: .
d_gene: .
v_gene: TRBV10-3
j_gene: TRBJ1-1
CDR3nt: TGTGCCTCAAGGGACACAACGAACACTGAAGCTTTCTTT
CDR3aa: CASRDTTNTEAFF

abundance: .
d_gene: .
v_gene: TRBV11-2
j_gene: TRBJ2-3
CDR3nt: TGTGCCATCAGCTTAACTCAGGGTGGAATCAAAGATACGCAGTATTTT
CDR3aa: CAISLTQGGIKDTQYF

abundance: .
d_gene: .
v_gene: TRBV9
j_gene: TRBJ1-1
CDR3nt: TGTGCCAGCAGCGTAGGCACGGGGCTGAACACTGAAGCTTTCTTT
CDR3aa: CASSVGTGLNTEAFF

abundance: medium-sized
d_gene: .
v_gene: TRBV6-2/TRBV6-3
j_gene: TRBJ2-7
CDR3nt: TGTGCCAGCAGTTACTCGATGGCGGGACCGGTCGAGCAGTACTTC
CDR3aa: CASSYSMAGPVEQYF

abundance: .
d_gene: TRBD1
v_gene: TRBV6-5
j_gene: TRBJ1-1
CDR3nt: TGTGCCAGCAAATCCAAACAGGGGGTAAGGGCTTTCTTT
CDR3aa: CASKSKQGVRAFF